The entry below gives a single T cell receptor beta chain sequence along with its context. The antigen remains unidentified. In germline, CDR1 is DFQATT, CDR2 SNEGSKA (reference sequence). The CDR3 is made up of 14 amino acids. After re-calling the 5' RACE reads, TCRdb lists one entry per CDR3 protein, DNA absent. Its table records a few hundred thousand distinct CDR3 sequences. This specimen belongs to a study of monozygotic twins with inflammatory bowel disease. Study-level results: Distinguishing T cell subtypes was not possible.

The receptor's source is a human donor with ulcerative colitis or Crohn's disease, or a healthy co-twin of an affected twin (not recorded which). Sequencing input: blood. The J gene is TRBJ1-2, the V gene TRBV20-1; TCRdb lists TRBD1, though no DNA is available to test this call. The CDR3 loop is CSARQGSVGYGYTF.